This TCR beta chain comes out of a study of blood T cell repertoires in COVID-19. After removal of 0 bases from V and 0 bases from J, the junction contained 3 bases not matched to a gene. The CDR3 loop spans 16 amino acids. The germline gives CDR1 MNHEY, CDR2 SVGAGI. Method: immunoSEQ multiplex PCR; TCRdb's copy keeps in-frame clones and lacks some. The sample has some 300,000 clones, 90% seen once. V is TRBV6-5 and J is TRBJ1-1; TRBD1 matches 8 bases. This clonotype originated in a woman in her thirties or forties with COVID-19, enrolled during active disease. The sequenced material came from peripheral blood. The chain's CDR3 is CASSYSTGALNTEAFF. The CDR3 region has the DNA TGTGCCAGCAGTTACTCGACAGGGGCCTTGAACACTGAAGCTTTCTTT.